A selection of T cell receptor beta chains follows, all from one sample in a study of spatial heterogeneity in lung cancer. Via MiXCR, TCRdb re-called the 5' RACE reads, giving one row per CDR3 protein. The table has roughly 80,000 distinct CDR3 sequences, approximately 12% seen once. Sample: PBMCs, taken at surgery. These receptor sequences come from a male donor with early-stage non-small cell lung cancer. Each CDR3 is given with its conserved first and last residue. D genes are given only for firm matches. Expanded clones are given a class, and other clones once, few, many or no size at all.

len	j_gene	d_gene	v_gene	abundance	CDR3nt	CDR3aa
14	TRBJ2-2	.	TRBV7-3	.	TGTGCCAGCAGCCCAAACAGCGATGCCGGGGAGCTGTTTTTT	CASSPNSDAGELFF
14	TRBJ1-4	TRBD1	TRBV2	medium-sized	TGTGCCAGCAGTTTACAGGGGGACGGAGAAAAACTGTTTTTT	CASSLQGDGEKLFF
16	TRBJ1-1	.	TRBV10-3	few	TGTGCCATCAGTGAAGCAATAAGCCGGGGACGCACTGAAGCTTTCTTT	CAISEAISRGRTEAFF
17	TRBJ2-1	TRBD2	TRBV20-1	many	TGCAGTGCTAGTGTACTAGCGGGTCCGGGAGCCTACAATGAGCAGTTCTTC	CSASVLAGPGAYNEQFF
14	TRBJ2-2	TRBD1	TRBV15	few	TGTGCCACCAGGGGCACAGGGGACACCGGGGAGCTGTTTTTT	CATRGTGDTGELFF
12	TRBJ2-5	.	TRBV3-1	few	TGTGCCAGCAGCCAAGAAGGCGGGGACCGGTCCTTC	CASSQEGGDRSF
13	TRBJ1-1	TRBD1	TRBV6-5	.	TGTGCCAGCAGCCTGTCGGGACAGCTACAAGCTTTCTTT	CASSLSGQLQAFF
14	TRBJ2-7	.	TRBV5-6	.	TGTGCCAGCAGCCGGGACACGTCCTCCTACGAGCAGTACTTC	CASSRDTSSYEQYF
13	TRBJ2-4	TRBD1	TRBV29-1	few	TGCAGCGTTGAGAGGACAGGGGAGAACATTCAGTACTTC	CSVERTGENIQYF
15	TRBJ2-3	TRBD2	TRBV7-9	few	TGTGCCAGCAGCTTAGTGGGGACTACCACAGATACGCAGTATTTT	CASSLVGTTTDTQYF
13	TRBJ2-7	TRBD1	TRBV10-3	few	TGTGCCATCAGCGGACAGGGTCTCTACGAGCAGTACTTC	CAISGQGLYEQYF
11	TRBJ2-1	.	TRBV12-3/TRBV12-4	few	TGTGCCAGCAGTTATACAGAGGCGCAGTTCTTC	CASSYTEAQFF
14	TRBJ2-5	.	TRBV20-1	.	TGCAGTGCTGCTATGACAGAACGAAGGGAGACCCAGTACTTC	CSAAMTERRETQYF
13	TRBJ2-3	.	TRBV29-1	.	TGCAGCGTTAAAGAATTGACTGGGGATACGCAGTATTTT	CSVKELTGDTQYF
14	TRBJ1-1	TRBD1	TRBV3-1	many	TGTGCCAGCAGCCCGGGACAGACGAACACTGAAGCTTTCTTT	CASSPGQTNTEAFF
15	TRBJ1-1	.	TRBV12-3/TRBV12-4	many	TGTGCCAGCACCCGGGAAACCCACATGAACACTGAAGCTTTCTTT	CASTRETHMNTEAFF
16	TRBJ2-2	.	TRBV11-2	few	TGTGCCAGCAGCTTAGACGGACTCGGGACCGCCGGGGAGCTGTTTTTT	CASSLDGLGTAGELFF
16	TRBJ2-7	TRBD2	TRBV20-1	.	TGCAGTGCTAGAGATGGGGGGATAGCGGGGGGGCCTGAGCAGTACTTC	CSARDGGIAGGPEQYF
12	TRBJ2-1	.	TRBV19	few	TGTGCCACAGCGGACCCCTACAATGAGCAGTTCTTC	CATADPYNEQFF
15	TRBJ1-5	.	TRBV2	many	TGTGCCAGCAGTGAGTGGCAGGGGATAAATCAGCCCCAGCATTTT	CASSEWQGINQPQHF
13	TRBJ1-5	.	TRBV28	many	TGTGCCAGCAGGAGGGACAGCAATCAGCCCCAGCATTTT	CASRRDSNQPQHF
14	TRBJ2-1	.	TRBV12-3/TRBV12-4	.	TGTGCCAGCAGTTTAAACGGACTCTACAATGAGCAGTTCTTC	CASSLNGLYNEQFF
16	TRBJ1-3	TRBD1	TRBV7-9	many	TGTGCCAGCAGCTCTCTGCAGGGGGCGTCTGGAAACACCATATATTTT	CASSSLQGASGNTIYF
12	TRBJ1-1	.	TRBV29-1	.	TGCAGCGCAGGACAACCAAACACTGAAGCTTTCTTT	CSAGQPNTEAFF
12	TRBJ1-2	.	TRBV29-1	few	TGCAGCGTTGAAAAGGAGGCCAGGGGCTACACCTTC	CSVEKEARGYTF
15	TRBJ1-1	.	TRBV7-8	few	TGTGCCAGCAAAATATTACAGGTGGGGTACACTGAAGCTTTCTTT	CASKILQVGYTEAFF
14	TRBJ2-7	TRBD2	TRBV2	few	TGTGCCAGCAGTGAGTCTAGCGGGGGTTACGAGCAGTACTTC	CASSESSGGYEQYF
13	TRBJ2-2	.	TRBV13	few	TGTGCCAGCAGCACTGGACTTGGCGGGGAGCTGTTTTTT	CASSTGLGGELFF
14	TRBJ2-3	.	TRBV21-1	few	TGTGCCAGCAGCAAGACGGGTAGCACAGATACGCAGTATTTT	CASSKTGSTDTQYF
12	TRBJ2-2	.	TRBV9	.	TGTGCCAGCAGCAAGGGAGGCGGGGAGCTGTTTTTT	CASSKGGGELFF
16	TRBJ2-2	.	TRBV3-1	.	TGTGCCAGCAGCCAAGGGATGAGGGGTAACACCGGGGAGCTGTTTTTT	CASSQGMRGNTGELFF
12	TRBJ2-7	.	TRBV25-1	many	TGTGCCAGCAGTGGAACAGGGCGCGAGCAGTACTTC	CASSGTGREQYF
14	TRBJ1-1	.	TRBV7-9	.	TGTGCCAGCAGCTCCACCGGGAAGAACACTGAAGCTTTCTTT	CASSSTGKNTEAFF
15	TRBJ2-3	TRBD2	TRBV4-2	few	TGTGCCAGCAGCCCTGGCGGGAGTGGGGCAGATACGCAGTATTTT	CASSPGGSGADTQYF
15	TRBJ1-1	TRBD1	TRBV6-1	.	TGTGCCAGCATCCTAATGACAGGGGCGAACACTGAAGCTTTCTTT	CASILMTGANTEAFF
12	TRBJ2-7	.	TRBV7-8	few	TGTGCCAGCAGCTTACCCAGCTACGAGCAGTACTTC	CASSLPSYEQYF
16	TRBJ2-7	TRBD1	TRBV19	.	TGTGCCAGTAGTATGTTTTGGACAGGGAGCTCCTACGAGCAGTACTTC	CASSMFWTGSSYEQYF
13	TRBJ2-7	.	TRBV20-1	many	TGCAGTGCTAGATCGCTGGGGAACTACGAGCAGTACTTC	CSARSLGNYEQYF
13	TRBJ2-3	.	TRBV10-3	few	TGTGCCATCAGTGGTCGGAGCACAGATACGCAGTATTTT	CAISGRSTDTQYF
15	TRBJ2-5	.	TRBV10-3	.	TGTGCCATCAGTTTCGCCGACGGAGGTCAAGAGACCCAGTACTTC	CAISFADGGQETQYF
16	TRBJ1-4	TRBD1	TRBV6-5	.	TGTGCCAGCAGTTACTCGAACGGCAGGGGGGGAGAAAAACTGTTTTTT	CASSYSNGRGGEKLFF
15	TRBJ2-3	.	TRBV5-1	.	TGCGCCAGCAGCTTGGTTAGTAGCGGATCAGATACGCAGTATTTT	CASSLVSSGSDTQYF
13	TRBJ2-5	TRBD2	TRBV20-1	.	TGCAGTGCTAGATTCTTCGGGGGGGAGACCCAGTACTTC	CSARFFGGETQYF
14	TRBJ1-4	.	TRBV19	few	TGTGCCAGTAGCGGGACGGCAACTAATGAAAAACTGTTTTTT	CASSGTATNEKLFF
13	TRBJ1-1	.	TRBV5-5	.	TGTGCCAGCAGCTTGGGGGTCGGCACTGAAGCTTTCTTT	CASSLGVGTEAFF
15	TRBJ1-1	.	TRBV19	few	TGTGCCAGTAGTATAGATCGCAGGGTTGACACTGAAGCTTTCTTT	CASSIDRRVDTEAFF
16	TRBJ2-1	.	TRBV9	.	TGTGCCAGCAGCCCACCAACCATCCCAGGGCACAATGAGCAGTTCTTC	CASSPPTIPGHNEQFF
16	TRBJ1-1	TRBD1	TRBV6-5	many	TGTGCCAGCAGTTCTCGGACAGGAGGGCGTAACACTGAAGCTTTCTTT	CASSSRTGGRNTEAFF
15	TRBJ2-3	.	TRBV29-1	.	TGCAGCGTTGAAGGGGAAGCGGTTAGCACAGATACGCAGTATTTT	CSVEGEAVSTDTQYF